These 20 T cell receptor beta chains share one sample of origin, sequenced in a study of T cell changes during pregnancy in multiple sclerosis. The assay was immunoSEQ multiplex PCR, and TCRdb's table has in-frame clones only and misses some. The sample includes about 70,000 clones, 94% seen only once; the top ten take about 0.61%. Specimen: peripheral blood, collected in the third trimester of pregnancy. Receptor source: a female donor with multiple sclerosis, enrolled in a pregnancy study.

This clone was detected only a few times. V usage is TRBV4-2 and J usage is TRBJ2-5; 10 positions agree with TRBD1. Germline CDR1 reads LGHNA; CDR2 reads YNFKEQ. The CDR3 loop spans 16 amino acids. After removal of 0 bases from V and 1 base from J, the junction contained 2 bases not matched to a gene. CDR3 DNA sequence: TGTGCCAGCAGCCAAGAGGGACAGGGGACCCAAGAGACCCAGTACTTC. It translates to CASSQEGQGTQETQYF.

CDR3 nucleotides: TGTGCCAGCTCGCCGGGACTAAACACCGGGGAGCTGTTTTTT. Protein product: CASSPGLNTGELFF. The V and J genes are TRBV18 and TRBJ2-2, with 7 bases lining up with TRBD2. The length of the CDR3 is 14 residues. V gave up 6 bases and J gave up 2 bases; unmatched junction bases: 3. Per the germline V gene, CDR1 is KGHSH and CDR2 is LQKENI.

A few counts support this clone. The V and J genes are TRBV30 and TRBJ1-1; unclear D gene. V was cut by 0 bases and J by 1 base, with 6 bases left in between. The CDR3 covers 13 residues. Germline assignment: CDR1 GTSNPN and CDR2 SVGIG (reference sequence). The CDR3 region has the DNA TGTGCCTGGAGTGTACAAGAGAACACTGAAGCTTTCTTT. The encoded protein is CAWSVQENTEAFF.

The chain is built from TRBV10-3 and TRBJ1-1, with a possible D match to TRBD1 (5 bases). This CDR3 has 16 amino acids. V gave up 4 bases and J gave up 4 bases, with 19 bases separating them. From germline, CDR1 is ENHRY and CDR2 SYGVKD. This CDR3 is CAISAQSVKGPTEAFF. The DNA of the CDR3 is TGTGCCATCAGTGCCCAGAGTGTGAAGGGGCCCACTGAAGCTTTCTTT.

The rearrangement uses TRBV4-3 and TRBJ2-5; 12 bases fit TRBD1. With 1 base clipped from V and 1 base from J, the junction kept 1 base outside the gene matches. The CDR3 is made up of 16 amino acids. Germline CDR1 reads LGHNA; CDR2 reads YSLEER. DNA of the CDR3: TGCGCCAGCAGCCAAGTGGGACAGGGGGCCCAAGAGACCCAGTACTTC. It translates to CASSQVGQGAQETQYF.

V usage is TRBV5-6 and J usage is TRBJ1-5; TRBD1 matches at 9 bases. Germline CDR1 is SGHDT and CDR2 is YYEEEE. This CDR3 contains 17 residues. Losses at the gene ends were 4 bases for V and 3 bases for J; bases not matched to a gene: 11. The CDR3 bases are TGTGCCAGCAGCCTAAACGGACAGGGGATCTACAATCAGCCCCAGCATTTT. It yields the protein CASSLNGQGIYNQPQHF.

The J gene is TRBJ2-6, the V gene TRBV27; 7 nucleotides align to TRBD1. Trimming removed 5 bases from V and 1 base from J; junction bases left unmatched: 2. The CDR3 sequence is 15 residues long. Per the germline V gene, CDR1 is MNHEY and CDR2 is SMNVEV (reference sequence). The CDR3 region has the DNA TGTGCCAGCAGTACGACAGGGTCTGGGGCCAACGTCCTGACTTTC. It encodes CASSTTGSGANVLTF.

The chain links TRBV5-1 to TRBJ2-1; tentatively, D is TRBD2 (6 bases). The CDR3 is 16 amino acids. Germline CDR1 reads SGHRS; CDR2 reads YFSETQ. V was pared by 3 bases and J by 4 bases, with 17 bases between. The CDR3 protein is CASSSEPGGGYNEQFF. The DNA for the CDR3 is TGCGCCAGCAGCTCGGAGCCCGGGGGTGGATACAATGAGCAGTTCTTC.

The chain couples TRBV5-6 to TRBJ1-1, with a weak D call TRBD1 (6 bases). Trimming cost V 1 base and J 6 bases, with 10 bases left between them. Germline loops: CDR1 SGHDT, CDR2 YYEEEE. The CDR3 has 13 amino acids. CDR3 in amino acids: CASSLQGTPEAFF. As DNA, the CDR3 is TGTGCCAGCAGCTTGCAGGGGACCCCTGAAGCTTTCTTT.

The CDR3: CASSGGTGPYEQYF. The CDR3 nucleotides are TGTGCCAGCAGCGGGGGGACAGGTCCCTACGAGCAGTACTTC. This chain joins TRBV9 and TRBJ2-7, with TRBD1 matching 8 bases. Per the germline V gene, CDR1 is SGDLS and CDR2 is YYNGEE. V gave up 3 bases and J gave up 2 bases; unmatched junction bases: 4. The CDR3 has 14 amino acids.

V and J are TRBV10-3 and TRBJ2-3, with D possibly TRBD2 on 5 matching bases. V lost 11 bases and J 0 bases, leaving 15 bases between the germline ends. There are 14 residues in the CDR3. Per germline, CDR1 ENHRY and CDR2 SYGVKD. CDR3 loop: CAGAAQSSTDTQYF. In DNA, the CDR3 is TGTGCCGGAGCGGCTCAATCTAGCACAGATACGCAGTATTTT.

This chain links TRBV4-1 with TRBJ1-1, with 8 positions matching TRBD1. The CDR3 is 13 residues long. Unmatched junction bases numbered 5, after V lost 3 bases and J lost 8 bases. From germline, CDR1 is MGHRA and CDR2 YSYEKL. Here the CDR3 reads CASSHSRTGEAFF. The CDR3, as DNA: TGCGCCAGCAGCCATTCCCGGACAGGGGAAGCTTTCTTT.

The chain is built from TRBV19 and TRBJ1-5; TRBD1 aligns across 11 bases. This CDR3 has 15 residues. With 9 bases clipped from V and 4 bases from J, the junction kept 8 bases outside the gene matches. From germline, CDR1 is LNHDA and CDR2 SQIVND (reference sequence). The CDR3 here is CASLPDRGRNQPQHF. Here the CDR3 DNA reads TGTGCCAGCTTGCCGGACAGGGGGCGAAATCAGCCCCAGCATTTT.

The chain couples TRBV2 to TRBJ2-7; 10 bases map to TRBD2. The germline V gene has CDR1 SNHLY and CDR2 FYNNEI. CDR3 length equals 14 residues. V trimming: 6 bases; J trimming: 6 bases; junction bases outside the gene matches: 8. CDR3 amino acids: CASRRSGGASEQYF. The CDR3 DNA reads TGTGCCAGCAGGAGAAGCGGGGGGGCTTCCGAGCAGTACTTC. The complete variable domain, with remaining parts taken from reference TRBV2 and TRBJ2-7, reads EPEVTQTPSHQVTQMGQEVILRCVPISNHLYFYWYRQILGQKVEFLVSFYNNEISEKSEIFDDQFSVERPDGSNFTLKIRSTKLEDSAMYFCASRRSGGASEQYFGPGTRLTVT.

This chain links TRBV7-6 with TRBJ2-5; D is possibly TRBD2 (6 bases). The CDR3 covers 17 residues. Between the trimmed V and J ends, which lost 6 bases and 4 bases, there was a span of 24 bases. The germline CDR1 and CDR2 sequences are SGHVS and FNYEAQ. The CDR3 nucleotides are TGTGCCAGCAGTACCGAGCGCGGGGTAGGGACCCCAGAGACCCAGTACTTC. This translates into CASSTERGVGTPETQYF. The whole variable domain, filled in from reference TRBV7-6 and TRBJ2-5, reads GAGVSQSPRYKVTKRGQDVALRCDPISGHVSLYWYRQALGQGPEFLTYFNYEAQQDKSGLPNDRFSAERPEGSISTLTIQRTEQRDSAMYRCASSTERGVGTPETQYFGPGTRLLVL.

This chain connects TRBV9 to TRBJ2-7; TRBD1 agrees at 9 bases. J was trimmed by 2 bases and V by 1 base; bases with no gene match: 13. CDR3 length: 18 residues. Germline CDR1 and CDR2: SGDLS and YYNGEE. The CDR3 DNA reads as TGTGCCAGCAGCGTACAACCGGACACAGGGGGCATGGCCTACGAGCAGTACTTC. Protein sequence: CASSVQPDTGGMAYEQYF.

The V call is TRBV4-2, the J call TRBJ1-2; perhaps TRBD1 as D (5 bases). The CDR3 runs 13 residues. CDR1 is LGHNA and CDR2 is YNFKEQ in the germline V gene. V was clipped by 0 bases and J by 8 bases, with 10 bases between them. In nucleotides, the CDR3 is TGTGCCAGCAGCCAAGACGGGGGAGCGGGCTACACCTTC. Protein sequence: CASSQDGGAGYTF.

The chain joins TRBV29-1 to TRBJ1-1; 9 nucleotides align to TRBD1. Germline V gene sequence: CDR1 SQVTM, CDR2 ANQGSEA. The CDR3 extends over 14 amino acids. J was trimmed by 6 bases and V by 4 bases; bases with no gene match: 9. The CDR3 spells CSVVQGAGQSEAFF. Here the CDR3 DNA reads TGCAGCGTTGTACAGGGGGCAGGTCAATCTGAAGCTTTCTTT. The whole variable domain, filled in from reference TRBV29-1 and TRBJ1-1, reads SAVISQKPSRDICQRGTSLTIQCQVDSQVTMMFWYRQQPGQSLTLIATANQGSEATYESGFVIDKFPISRPNLTFSTLTVSNMSPEDSSIYLCSVVQGAGQSEAFFGQGTRLTVV.

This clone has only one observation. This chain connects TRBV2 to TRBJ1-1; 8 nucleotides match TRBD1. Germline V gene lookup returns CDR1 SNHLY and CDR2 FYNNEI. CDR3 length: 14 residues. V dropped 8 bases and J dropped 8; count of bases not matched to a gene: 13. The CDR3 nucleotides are TGTGCCAGCCCCTTAGGACAGGGCGTTGCCGAAGCTTTCTTT. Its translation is CASPLGQGVAEAFF.

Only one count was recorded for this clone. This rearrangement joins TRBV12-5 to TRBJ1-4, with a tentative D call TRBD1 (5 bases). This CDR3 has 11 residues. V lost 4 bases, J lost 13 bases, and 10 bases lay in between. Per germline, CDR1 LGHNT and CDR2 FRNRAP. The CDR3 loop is CASGWAGSLFF. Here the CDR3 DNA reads TGTGCTAGTGGTTGGGCAGGGTCACTGTTTTTT.